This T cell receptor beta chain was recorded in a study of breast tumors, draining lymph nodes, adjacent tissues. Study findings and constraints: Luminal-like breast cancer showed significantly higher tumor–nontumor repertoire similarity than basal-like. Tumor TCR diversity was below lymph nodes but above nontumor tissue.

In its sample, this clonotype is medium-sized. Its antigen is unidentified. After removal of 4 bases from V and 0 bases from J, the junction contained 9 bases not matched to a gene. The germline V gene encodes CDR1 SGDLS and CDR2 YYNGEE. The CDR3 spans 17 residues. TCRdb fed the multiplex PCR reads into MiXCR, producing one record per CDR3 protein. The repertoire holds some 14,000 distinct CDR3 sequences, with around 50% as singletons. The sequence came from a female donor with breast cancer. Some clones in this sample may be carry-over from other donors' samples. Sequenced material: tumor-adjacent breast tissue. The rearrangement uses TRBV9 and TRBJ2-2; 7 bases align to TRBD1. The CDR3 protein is CASSQATGAANTGELFF. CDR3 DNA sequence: TGTGCCAGCAGCCAAGCCACAGGGGCCGCGAACACCGGGGAGCTGTTTTTT.